These 29 T cell receptor beta chains came from one sample sequenced in a study of technical replicates of blood from several donors. This table comes from immunoSEQ multiplex PCR, and its TCRdb copy is limited to in-frame clones, with some not included. The sample lists 50,000 to 65,000 clones; about 90% were seen once. Material for sequencing was PBMCs. These receptors came from a human donor in good health. Some clones in this sample may be carry-over from other donors' samples.

Remarks on this clone: A junction end diverges from the germline sequence, so it may reflect a read error. V usage is TRBV7-2 and J usage is TRBJ1-2, with TRBD1 matching 7 bases. This CDR3 is 14 amino acids long. The V gene's germline CDR1 is SGHTA and CDR2 FQGNSA. CDR3: CASNLGGGGDGYTF. CDR3 coding DNA: TGTGCCAGCAACTTAGGGGGCGGGGGTGATGGCTACACCTTC.

The CDR3 DNA reads TGTGCCAGCAGCCCCGGACTCCCTTATACGCAGTATTTT. Translating gives CASSPGLPYTQYF. The chain uses TRBV7-2 and TRBJ2-3; D possibly corresponds to TRBD2 (5 bases). This CDR3 comprises 13 residues. Between the trimmed V and J ends, which lost 5 bases and 7 bases, there was a span of 13 bases. The V gene's germline CDR1 is SGHTA and CDR2 FQGNSA.

This chain connects TRBV6-6 to TRBJ2-7, with 13 bases fitting TRBD2. The germline V gene encodes CDR1 MNHNY and CDR2 SVGAGI (reference sequence). Trimming at V came to 5 bases and at J to 3 bases, leaving 4 bases not matched to a gene. This CDR3 is built from 15 residues. The CDR3 reads CASSAGTSGVYEQYF. CDR3 nucleotide sequence: TGTGCCAGCAGTGCCGGGACTAGCGGGGTCTACGAGCAGTACTTC.

V and J are TRBV4-1 and TRBJ2-7, with 11 nucleotides matching TRBD2. CDR3 size: 16 residues. Germline CDR1 and CDR2: MGHRA and YSYEKL. V was clipped by 0 bases and J by 4 bases; unmatched bases: 5. Here the CDR3 DNA reads TGCGCCAGCAGCCAAGATCGTGTAGCGGGGGGGTACGAGCAGTACTTC. As protein: CASSQDRVAGGYEQYF.

The rearrangement uses TRBV11-2 and TRBJ2-7, with D tentatively TRBD2 (7 bases). There are 16 residues in the CDR3. Trimming shortened V by 6 bases and J by 6 bases, and 24 bases separated the two germline ends. Germline CDR1 SGHAT, CDR2 FQNNGV. The chain's CDR3 is CASRLGRGALGGEQYF. CDR3 nucleotides: TGTGCCAGCAGGCTGGGTCGGGGGGCGCTGGGGGGCGAGCAGTACTTC.

This clone has more than one count but fewer than ten. The V and J genes are TRBV6-5 and TRBJ1-2; TRBD1 is a possible D gene (5 bases). V lost 6 bases and J lost 5, with 10 bases in between. From germline, CDR1 is MNHEY and CDR2 SVGAGI. The CDR3 length is 12 residues. The CDR3: CASSDSVYGYTF. The CDR3 coding sequence is TGTGCCAGCAGCGACAGCGTTTATGGCTACACCTTC.

The genes are TRBV7-9 and TRBJ2-2; 9 positions match TRBD2. The V and J ends lost 4 bases and 6 bases, in that order; junction bases with no gene match: 9. This CDR3 contains 16 residues. CDR1 and CDR2 from the germline V gene are SEHNR and FQNEAQ (reference sequence). CDR3 protein: CASSSPAGGPSGELFF. The DNA for the CDR3 is TGTGCCAGCAGCTCCCCGGCGGGGGGGCCTTCCGGGGAGCTGTTTTTT.

The chain combines TRBV21-1 with TRBJ1-5. TRBV21-1 is recorded as a pseudogene. CDR3 length: 16 amino acids. The CDR3 DNA follows: TGTGCCAGCAGCAAAGACTGGTTCGGGGGCAATCAGCCCCAGCATTTT. The encoded protein is CASSKDWFGGNQPQHF.

This clone occurred once. This chain joins TRBV11-2 and TRBJ1-4, with 9 bases matching TRBD1. The length of the CDR3 is 14 residues. Trimming took 3 bases from V and 8 from J; bases not matched to a gene: 4. CDR1 is SGHAT, CDR2 FQNNGV, per germline. DNA of the CDR3: TGTGCCAGCAGCTTTGGGACAGGGTGGGAAAAACTGTTTTTT. Translation: CASSFGTGWEKLFF.

J is TRBJ2-1 and V is TRBV7-8; 10 bases match TRBD1. Germline CDR1 and CDR2: SGHVS and FQNEAQ. This CDR3 has 15 residues. J gave up 10 bases and V 6 bases, and 12 bases lay outside the gene matches. CDR3 region: CASRNRDRGLDEQFF. In DNA form, the CDR3 reads TGTGCCAGCAGGAACCGGGACAGGGGTCTCGACGAGCAGTTCTTC.

The CDR3 region has the DNA TGCGCCAGCAGCCCCGAGGGTAACACCGGGGAGCTGTTTTTT. This codes for CASSPEGNTGELFF. The chain uses TRBV5-1 and TRBJ2-2; perhaps TRBD2 as D (5 bases). V was shortened by 4 bases and J by 2 bases, with 9 bases between the two germline ends. CDR3 length: 14 residues. CDR1 is SGHRS, CDR2 YFSETQ, per germline. Full variable domain (outside the CDR3, taken from reference TRBV5-1 and TRBJ2-2): KAGVTQTPRYLIKTRGQQVTLSCSPISGHRSVSWYQQTPGQGLQFLFEYFSETQRNKGNFPGRFSGRQFSNSRSEMNVSTLELGDSALYLCASSPEGNTGELFFGEGSRLTVL.

CDR3 region: CAISESGVPSNQPQHF. Here the CDR3 DNA reads TGTGCCATCAGTGAGTCAGGGGTACCGAGCAATCAGCCCCAGCATTTT. The chain links TRBV10-3 to TRBJ1-5; TRBD1 might be the D (5 bases). V lost 0 bases to trimming and J lost 1 base, with 10 bases between them. Germline V gene lookup returns CDR1 ENHRY and CDR2 SYGVKD. The CDR3 extends over 16 amino acids.

The rearrangement joins TRBV7-9 to TRBJ1-2, with a possible D match to TRBD1 (5 bases). The germline gives CDR1 SEHNR, CDR2 FQNEAQ (reference sequence). The CDR3 consists of 13 residues. The germline V and J ends were trimmed by 0 bases and 8 bases, with 10 bases remaining between them. Here the CDR3 DNA reads TGTGCCAGCAGCTTAGCAGCAGGGTCGGGCTACACCTTC. Translated: CASSLAAGSGYTF.

This sequence joins TRBV6-1 and TRBJ1-5, with 12 positions matching TRBD1. V trimming: 4 bases; J trimming: 0 bases; junction bases outside the gene matches: 4. CDR3 length equals 17 residues. CDR1 and CDR2 from the germline V gene are MNHNS and SASEGT. In DNA form, the CDR3 reads TGTGCCAGCAGTGGGGACAGGGGGCCCTATAGCAATCAGCCCCAGCATTTT. It yields the protein CASSGDRGPYSNQPQHF.

The V call is TRBV5-1, the J call TRBJ1-2; D gene uncertain. This CDR3 contains 12 residues. Trimming took 4 bases from V and 8 from J, leaving 12 bases between them. Per germline, CDR1 SGHRS and CDR2 YFSETQ. This chain's CDR3 is CASSRDGRGYTF. CDR3 DNA: TGCGCCAGCAGCCGAGACGGGAGAGGCTACACCTTC.

This clone appeared a single time. The chain combines TRBV6-5 with TRBJ2-1; D not certain. The germline gives CDR1 MNHEY, CDR2 SVGAGI. The CDR3 is made up of 14 amino acids. Trimming stripped 0 bases from V and 8 bases from J, with 11 bases between. The CDR3 DNA reads as TGTGCCAGCAGTTACTCGATTAGCTCGTATGAGCAGTTCTTC. Its protein product is CASSYSISSYEQFF.

The J gene is TRBJ2-7, the V gene TRBV6-4; 8 nucleotides line up with TRBD2. The V and J ends lost 4 bases and 5 bases, in that order; junction bases with no gene match: 7. This CDR3 is built from 14 residues. CDR1 and CDR2 from the germline V gene are MRHNA and SNTAGT. CDR3 coding DNA: TGTGCCAGCAGTGCGTCGGGGGGGGGCGACGAGCAGTACTTC. Its translation: CASSASGGGDEQYF.

This chain joins TRBV19 and TRBJ1-2, with 7 nucleotides matching TRBD1. This CDR3 has 13 residues. Trimming at V came to 4 bases and at J to 4 bases, leaving 3 bases not matched to a gene. In germline, CDR1 is LNHDA, CDR2 SQIVND (reference sequence). As DNA, the CDR3 is TGTGCCAGTAGTACCGGGACAGCCTATGGCTACACCTTC. As protein: CASSTGTAYGYTF. The full variable domain, completed using reference TRBV19 and TRBJ1-2, is DGGITQSPKYLFRKEGQNVTLSCEQNLNHDAMYWYRQDPGQGLRLIYYSQIVNDFQKGDIAEGYSVSREKKESFPLTVTSAQKNPTAFYLCASSTGTAYGYTFGSGTRLTVV.

V usage is TRBV27 and J usage is TRBJ1-2; 7 bases map to TRBD1. The CDR3 has 13 amino acids. Per germline, CDR1 MNHEY and CDR2 SMNVEV (reference sequence). J lost 3 bases, V lost 6 bases, and 4 bases had no gene match. The CDR3 DNA reads as TGTGCCAGCAGGCTGGGACAGTACTATGGCTACACCTTC. Residues: CASRLGQYYGYTF.

This chain joins TRBV5-3 and TRBJ1-5; no reliable D call. TRBV5-3 belongs to the ORF category, with a function that is uncertain. The CDR3 sequence is 14 residues long. Trimming stripped 1 base from V and 5 bases from J, with 10 bases between. The CDR3, as DNA: TGTGCCAGAAGCTTGTGGCACCCGTATCAGCCCCAGCATTTT. Translating it yields CARSLWHPYQPQHF.

The genes are TRBV11-1 and TRBJ1-1; D might be TRBD1 (6 bases). Germline CDR1 and CDR2: SGHAT and FQDESV (reference sequence). There are 12 residues in the CDR3. The V gene lost 7 bases and the J gene lost 4 bases, with 10 bases spanning the gap. The CDR3 loop is CASTGGPTEAFF. The CDR3 DNA is TGTGCCAGCACGGGGGGGCCCACTGAAGCTTTCTTT.

The gene calls are TRBV9 and TRBJ2-5, with 9 bases matching TRBD2. Trimming took 2 bases from V and 5 from J; bases not matched to a gene: 1. This CDR3 region has 13 residues. Germline CDR1 and CDR2: SGDLS and YYNGEE. CDR3 sequence (DNA): TGTGCCAGCAGCGTGCGGGGGGGGGAGACCCAGTACTTC. Translated, it gives CASSVRGGETQYF.

This chain connects TRBV5-4 to TRBJ2-7; 8 bases are shared with TRBD1. V was pared by 5 bases and J by 5 bases, with 12 bases of the junction left unmatched. This CDR3 contains 15 residues. From germline, CDR1 is SGHNT and CDR2 YYREEE (reference sequence). The CDR3: CASRQGTGVPHEQYF. The CDR3 region has the DNA TGTGCCAGCAGGCAAGGGACAGGTGTCCCCCACGAGCAGTACTTC.

As concerns this clone: One end of the junction varies from germline; a read error may be responsible. The chain is built from TRBV10-3 and TRBJ2-7; 10 bases are shared with TRBD2. The CDR3 contains 15 residues. Germline-derived CDR1 and CDR2 are ENHRY and SYGVKD. The chain's CDR3 is CAISGEAGGSSEQYF. DNA for the CDR3: TGTGCCATCAGTGGGGAAGCGGGAGGGTCCTCCGAGCAGTACTTC.

The chain has TRBV7-3 and TRBJ2-3; 7 bases map to TRBD2. The CDR3 is 16 residues long. CDR1 and CDR2 from the germline V gene are SGHTA and FQGTGA. Trimming took 4 bases from V and 3 from J; bases not matched to a gene: 10. As DNA, the CDR3 is TGTGCCAGCAGCTCCCGGGGTAGCGGGCGAACAGATACGCAGTATTTT. Its translation: CASSSRGSGRTDTQYF.

The table lists this clone with a count of one. The chain recombines TRBV6-6 with TRBJ2-7, with D possibly TRBD1 on 6 matching bases. This CDR3 comprises 14 residues. CDR1 is MNHNY and CDR2 is SVGAGI in the germline V gene (reference sequence). Between the trimmed V and J ends, which lost 7 bases and 2 bases, there was a span of 15 bases. CDR3 residues: CASTTSTGTYEQYF. DNA for the CDR3: TGTGCCAGCACCACATCCACAGGGACCTACGAGCAGTACTTC.

This clone was detected a few times. The chain couples TRBV15 to TRBJ2-2, with 8 nucleotides matching TRBD1. The CDR3 spans 15 residues. V trimming: 5 bases; J trimming: 4 bases; junction bases outside the gene matches: 6. Germline CDR1 and CDR2: LNHNV and YYDKDF (reference sequence). CDR3 residues: CATSGGQETTGELFF. The CDR3 region has the DNA TGTGCCACCAGCGGGGGACAGGAGACCACCGGGGAGCTGTTTTTT. Full variable domain (missing parts from reference TRBV15 and TRBJ2-2): DAMVIQNPRYQVTQFGKPVTLSCSQTLNHNVMYWYQQKSSQAPKLLFHYYDKDFNNEADTPDNFQSRRPNTSFCFLDIRSPGLGDTAMYLCATSGGQETTGELFFGEGSRLTVL.

The chain recombines TRBV5-8 with TRBJ1-1; 8 bases fit TRBD1. J gave up 6 bases and V 5 bases, and 15 bases lay outside the gene matches. Germline CDR1 and CDR2: SGHTS and YDEGEE. The CDR3 length is 16 residues. The CDR3: CASRTGTGGRYAEAFF. DNA for the CDR3: TGTGCCAGCAGAACCGGGACAGGCGGACGGTACGCTGAAGCTTTCTTT.

The genes are TRBV6-5 and TRBJ2-1; 7 bases are shared with TRBD1. V lost 6 bases to trimming and J lost 5 bases; unmatched junction nucleotides: 10. The CDR3 totals 15 residues. Germline V gene data show CDR1 as MNHEY and CDR2 as SVGAGI. CDR3 coding DNA: TGTGCCAGCAGGAAGACCGGGACAGCTGACAATGAGCAGTTCTTC. Its translation is CASRKTGTADNEQFF.